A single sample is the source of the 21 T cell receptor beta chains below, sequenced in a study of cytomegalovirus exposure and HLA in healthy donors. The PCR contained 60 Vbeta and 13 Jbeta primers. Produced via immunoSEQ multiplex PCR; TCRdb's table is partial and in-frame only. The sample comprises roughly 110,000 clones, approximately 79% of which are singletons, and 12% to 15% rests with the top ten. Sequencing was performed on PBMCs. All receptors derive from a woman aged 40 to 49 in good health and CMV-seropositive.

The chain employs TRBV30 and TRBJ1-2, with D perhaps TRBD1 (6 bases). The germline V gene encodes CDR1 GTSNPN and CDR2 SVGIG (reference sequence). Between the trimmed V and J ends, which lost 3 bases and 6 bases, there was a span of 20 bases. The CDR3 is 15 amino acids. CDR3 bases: TGTGCCTGGAGGGCCCCTGACAGGATAATAAATGGCTACACCTTC. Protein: CAWRAPDRIINGYTF.

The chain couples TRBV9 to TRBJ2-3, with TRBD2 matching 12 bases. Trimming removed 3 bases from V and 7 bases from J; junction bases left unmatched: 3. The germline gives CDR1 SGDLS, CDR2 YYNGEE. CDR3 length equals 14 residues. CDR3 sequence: CASSGTSGAYTQYF. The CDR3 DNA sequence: TGTGCCAGCAGCGGGACTAGCGGGGCCTATACGCAGTATTTT.

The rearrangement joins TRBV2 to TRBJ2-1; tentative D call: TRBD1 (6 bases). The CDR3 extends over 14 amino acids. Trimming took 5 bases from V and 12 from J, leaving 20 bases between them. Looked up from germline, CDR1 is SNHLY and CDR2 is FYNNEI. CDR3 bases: TGTGCCAGCAGTCGGGACACGGGCGGGTCGGCGCAGTTCTTC. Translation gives CASSRDTGGSAQFF.

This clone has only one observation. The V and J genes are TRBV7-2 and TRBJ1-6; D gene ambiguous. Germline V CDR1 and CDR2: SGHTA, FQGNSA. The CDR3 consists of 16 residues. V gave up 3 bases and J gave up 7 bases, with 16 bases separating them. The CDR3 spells CASSFGPVAGNSPLHF. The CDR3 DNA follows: TGTGCCAGCAGCTTTGGCCCCGTGGCGGGGAATTCACCCCTCCACTTT.

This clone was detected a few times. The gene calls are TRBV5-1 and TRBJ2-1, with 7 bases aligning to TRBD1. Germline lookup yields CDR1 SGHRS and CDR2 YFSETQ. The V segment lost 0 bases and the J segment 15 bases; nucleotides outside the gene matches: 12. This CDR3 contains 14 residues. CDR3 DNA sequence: TGCGCCAGCAGCTTGGATCCGGGACAGCCAATTTGGTTCTTC. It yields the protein CASSLDPGQPIWFF. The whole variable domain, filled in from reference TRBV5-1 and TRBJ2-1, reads KAGVTQTPRYLIKTRGQQVTLSCSPISGHRSVSWYQQTPGQGLQFLFEYFSETQRNKGNFPGRFSGRQFSNSRSEMNVSTLELGDSALYLCASSLDPGQPIWFFGPGTRLTVL.

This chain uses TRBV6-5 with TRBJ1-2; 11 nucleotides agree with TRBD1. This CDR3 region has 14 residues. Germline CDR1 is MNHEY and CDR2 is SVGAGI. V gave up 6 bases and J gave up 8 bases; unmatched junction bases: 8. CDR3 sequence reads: CASSPGTGGRGYTF. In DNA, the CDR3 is TGTGCCAGCAGCCCCGGGACAGGGGGTAGGGGCTACACCTTC.

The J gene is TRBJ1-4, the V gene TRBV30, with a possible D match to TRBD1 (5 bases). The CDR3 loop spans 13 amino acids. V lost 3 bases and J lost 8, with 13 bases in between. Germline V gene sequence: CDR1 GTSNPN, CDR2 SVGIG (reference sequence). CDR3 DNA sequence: TGTGCCTGGAGGCCTATAGGGGTGGAAAAACTGTTTTTT. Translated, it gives CAWRPIGVEKLFF. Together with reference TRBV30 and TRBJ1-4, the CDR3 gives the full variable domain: SQTIHQWPATLVQPVGSPLSLECTVEGTSNPNLYWYRQAAGRGLQLLFYSVGIGQISSEVPQNLSASRPQDRQFILSSKKLLLSDSGFYLCAWRPIGVEKLFFGSGTQLSVL.

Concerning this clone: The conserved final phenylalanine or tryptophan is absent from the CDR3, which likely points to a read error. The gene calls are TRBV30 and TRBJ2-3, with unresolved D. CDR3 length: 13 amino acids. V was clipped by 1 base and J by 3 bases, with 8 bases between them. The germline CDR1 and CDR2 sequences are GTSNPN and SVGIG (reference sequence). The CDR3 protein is CAWSAQETDTQYV. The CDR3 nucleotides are TGTGCCTGGAGTGCCCAGGAAACAGATACGCAGTATGTT.

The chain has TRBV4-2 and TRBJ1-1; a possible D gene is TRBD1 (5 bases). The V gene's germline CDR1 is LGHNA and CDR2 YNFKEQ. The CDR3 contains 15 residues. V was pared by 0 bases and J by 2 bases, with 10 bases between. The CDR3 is CASSQDPQVNTEAFF. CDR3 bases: TGTGCCAGCAGCCAAGATCCACAGGTCAACACTGAAGCTTTCTTT.

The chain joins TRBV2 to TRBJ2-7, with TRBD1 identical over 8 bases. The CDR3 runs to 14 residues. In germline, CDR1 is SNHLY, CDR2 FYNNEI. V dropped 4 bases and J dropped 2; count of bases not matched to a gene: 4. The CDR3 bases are TGTGCCAGCAGTGGGCGGGACAGGACCTACGAGCAGTACTTC. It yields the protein CASSGRDRTYEQYF.

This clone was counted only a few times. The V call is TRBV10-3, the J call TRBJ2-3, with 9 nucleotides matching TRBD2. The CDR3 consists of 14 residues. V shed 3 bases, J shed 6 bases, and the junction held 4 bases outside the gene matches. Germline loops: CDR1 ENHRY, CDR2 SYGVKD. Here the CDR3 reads CAISDAGGYDTQYF. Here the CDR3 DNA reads TGTGCCATCAGTGACGCGGGGGGGTACGATACGCAGTATTTT.

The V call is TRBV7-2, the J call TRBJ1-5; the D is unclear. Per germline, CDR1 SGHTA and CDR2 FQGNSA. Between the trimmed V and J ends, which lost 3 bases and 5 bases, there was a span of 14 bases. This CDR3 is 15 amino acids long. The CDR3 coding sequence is TGTGCCAGCAGCTTTTGTAGCCCCTTCCATCAGCCCCAGCATTTT. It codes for CASSFCSPFHQPQHF.

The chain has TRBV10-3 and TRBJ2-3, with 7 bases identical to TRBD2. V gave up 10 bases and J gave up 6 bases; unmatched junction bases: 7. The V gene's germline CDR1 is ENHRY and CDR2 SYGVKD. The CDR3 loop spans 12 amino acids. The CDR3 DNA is TGTGCCAGCGACCGGGGGGATGATACGCAGTATTTT. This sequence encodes CASDRGDDTQYF.

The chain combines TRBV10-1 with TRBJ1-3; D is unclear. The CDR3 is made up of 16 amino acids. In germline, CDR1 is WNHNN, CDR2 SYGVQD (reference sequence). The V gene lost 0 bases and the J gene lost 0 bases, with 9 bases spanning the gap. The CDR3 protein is CASSESYGNSGNTIYF. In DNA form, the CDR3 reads TGCGCCAGCAGTGAGTCGTACGGGAACTCTGGAAACACCATATATTTT.

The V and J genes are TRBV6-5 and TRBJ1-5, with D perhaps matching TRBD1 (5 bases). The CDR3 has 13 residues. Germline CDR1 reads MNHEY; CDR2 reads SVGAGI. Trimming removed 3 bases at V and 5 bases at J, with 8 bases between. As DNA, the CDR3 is TGTGCCAGCAGTTATGGGGCACATCAGCCCCAGCATTTT. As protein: CASSYGAHQPQHF.

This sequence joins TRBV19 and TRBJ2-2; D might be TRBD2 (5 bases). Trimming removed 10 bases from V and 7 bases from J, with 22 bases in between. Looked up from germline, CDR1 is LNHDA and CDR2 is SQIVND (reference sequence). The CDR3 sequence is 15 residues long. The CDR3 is CATAAFIGRSGELFF. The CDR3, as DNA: TGTGCCACCGCCGCGTTCATAGGGAGAAGCGGGGAGCTGTTTTTT.

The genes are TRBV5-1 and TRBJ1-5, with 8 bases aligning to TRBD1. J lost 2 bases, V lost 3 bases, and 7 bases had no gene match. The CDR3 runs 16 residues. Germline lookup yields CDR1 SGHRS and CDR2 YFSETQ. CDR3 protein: CASSSTPTGGNQPQHF. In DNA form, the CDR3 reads TGCGCCAGCAGCTCGACACCGACAGGGGGCAATCAGCCCCAGCATTTT.

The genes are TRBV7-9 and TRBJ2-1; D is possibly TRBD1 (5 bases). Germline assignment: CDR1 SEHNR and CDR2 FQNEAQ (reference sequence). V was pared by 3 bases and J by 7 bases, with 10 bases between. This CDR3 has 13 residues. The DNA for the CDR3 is TGTGCCAGCAGCTTTCGACAGACAAATGAGCAGTTCTTC. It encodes CASSFRQTNEQFF.

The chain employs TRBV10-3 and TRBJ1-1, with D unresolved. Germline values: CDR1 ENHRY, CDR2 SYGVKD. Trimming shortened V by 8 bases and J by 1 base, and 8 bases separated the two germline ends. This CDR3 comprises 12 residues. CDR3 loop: CAIRHPNTEAFF. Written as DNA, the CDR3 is TGTGCCATCCGACACCCGAACACTGAAGCTTTCTTT.

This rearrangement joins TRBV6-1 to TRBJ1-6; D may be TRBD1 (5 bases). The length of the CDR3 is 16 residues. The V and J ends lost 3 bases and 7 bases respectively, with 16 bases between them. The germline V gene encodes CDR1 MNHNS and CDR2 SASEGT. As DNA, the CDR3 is TGTGCCAGCAGTGAGGCAGGGCCAACATGGAATTCACCCCTCCACTTT. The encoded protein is CASSEAGPTWNSPLHF.

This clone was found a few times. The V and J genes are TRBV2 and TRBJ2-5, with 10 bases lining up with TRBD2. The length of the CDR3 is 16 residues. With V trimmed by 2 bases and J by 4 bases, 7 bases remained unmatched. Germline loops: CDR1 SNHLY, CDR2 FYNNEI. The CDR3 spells CASSELAGARGETQYF. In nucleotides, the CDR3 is TGTGCCAGCAGTGAACTAGCGGGGGCCCGGGGAGAGACCCAGTACTTC.